The text below deals with one T cell receptor (beta chain). Its antigen is unknown. Individually, cDNA molecules had unique molecular identifiers attached to them. In TCRdb, the 5' RACE reads were re-called with MiXCR into one record per CDR3 protein. The sample shows 100,000 or so distinct CDR3 sequences, under 15% of them seen only once. The source of the sample is a study of early T cells in non-severe SARS-CoV-2 infection. Study-level background: Investigators sequenced bulk RNA drawn from unsorted whole blood, and chains remained unpaired.

Study-wide results and limits: In VDJdb matching, anti-spike CD8 responses were favored while private and CD4 specificities went missing.

Germline loops: CDR1 DFQATT, CDR2 SNEGSKA (reference sequence). The CDR3 length is 17 residues. The V end was cut by 0 bases, the J end by 2 bases, with 17 bases between. The rearrangement joins TRBV20-1 to TRBJ2-1; possibly TRBD2 for D (6 bases). The source is an adult who was a healthcare worker with PCR-confirmed SARS-CoV-2 infection or an uninfected control (not recorded which). Sequencing was performed on whole blood. In nucleotides, the CDR3 is TGCAGTGCTAGAGATTTCCAAGGAGGGCCCACCTACAATGAGCAGTTCTTC. Residues: CSARDFQGGPTYNEQFF.